Here is one T cell receptor (beta chain) with its context. This sample includes further DNA sequences coding for the same CDR3. Those who donated, Caucasian adults without exception, all lived in Nashville, Tennessee. The sample belongs to a study of shared clonotypes between healthy human individuals. It was at deep level that the assay was run. The assay was immunoSEQ multiplex PCR, and TCRdb's table has in-frame clones only and misses some. The table shows roughly 2.5 million clones, with approximately 92% occurring only once. V was cut by 0 bases and J by 0 bases, with 12 bases left in between. This CDR3 is 16 amino acids long. Germline CDR1 GTSNPN, CDR2 SVGIG (reference sequence).

V is TRBV30 and J is TRBJ1-3; the D is unclear. The source is a man aged 18 to 29 in good health. Sample: naive CD4+ T cells sorted from blood. Documented subset: CD45RA+ positively selected. The CDR3 loop reads CAWSVGLTSSGNTIYF. The CDR3 DNA follows: TGTGCCTGGAGTGTGGGTTTAACCAGCTCTGGAAACACCATATATTTT. The complete variable domain, with remaining parts taken from reference TRBV30 and TRBJ1-3, reads SQTIHQWPATLVQPVGSPLSLECTVEGTSNPNLYWYRQAAGRGLQLLFYSVGIGQISSEVPQNLSASRPQDRQFILSSKKLLLSDSGFYLCAWSVGLTSSGNTIYFGEGSWLTVV.